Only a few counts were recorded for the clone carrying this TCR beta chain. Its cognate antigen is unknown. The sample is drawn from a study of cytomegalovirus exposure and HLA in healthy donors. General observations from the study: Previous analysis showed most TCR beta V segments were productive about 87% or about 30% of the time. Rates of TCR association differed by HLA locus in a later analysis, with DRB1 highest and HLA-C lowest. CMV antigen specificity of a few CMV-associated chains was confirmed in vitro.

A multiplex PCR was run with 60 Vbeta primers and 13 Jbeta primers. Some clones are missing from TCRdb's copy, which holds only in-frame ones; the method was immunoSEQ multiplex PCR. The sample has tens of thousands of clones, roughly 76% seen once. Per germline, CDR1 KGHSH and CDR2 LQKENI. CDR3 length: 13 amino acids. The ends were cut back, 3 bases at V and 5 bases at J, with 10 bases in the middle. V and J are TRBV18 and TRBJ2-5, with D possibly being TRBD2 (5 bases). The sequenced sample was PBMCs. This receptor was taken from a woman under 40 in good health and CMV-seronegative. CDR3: CASSPGEGETQYF. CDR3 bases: TGTGCCAGCTCACCCGGGGAAGGGGAGACCCAGTACTTC. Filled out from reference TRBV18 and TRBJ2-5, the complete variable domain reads NAGVMQNPRHLVRRRGQEARLRCSPMKGHSHVYWYRQLPEEGLKFMVYLQKENIIDESGMPKERFSAEFPKEGPSILRIQQVVRGDSAAYFCASSPGEGETQYFGPGTRLLVL.